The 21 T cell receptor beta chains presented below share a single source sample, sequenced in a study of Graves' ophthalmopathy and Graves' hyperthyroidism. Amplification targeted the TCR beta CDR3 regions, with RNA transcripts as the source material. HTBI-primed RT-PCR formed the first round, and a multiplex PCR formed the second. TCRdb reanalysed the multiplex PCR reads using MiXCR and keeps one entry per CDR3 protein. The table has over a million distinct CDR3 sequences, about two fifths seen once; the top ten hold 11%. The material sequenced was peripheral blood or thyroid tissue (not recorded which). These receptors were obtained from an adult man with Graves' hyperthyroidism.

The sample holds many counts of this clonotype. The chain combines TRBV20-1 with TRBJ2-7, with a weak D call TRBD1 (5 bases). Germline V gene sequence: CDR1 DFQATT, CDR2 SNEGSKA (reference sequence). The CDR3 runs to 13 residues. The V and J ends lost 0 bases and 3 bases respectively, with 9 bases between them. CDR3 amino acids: CSARDWQGYEQYF. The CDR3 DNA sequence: TGCAGTGCTAGAGATTGGCAGGGCTACGAGCAGTACTTC.

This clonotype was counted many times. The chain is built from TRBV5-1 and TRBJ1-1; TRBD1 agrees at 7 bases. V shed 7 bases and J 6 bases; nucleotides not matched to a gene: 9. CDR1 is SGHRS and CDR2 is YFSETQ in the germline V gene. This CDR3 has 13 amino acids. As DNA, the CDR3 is TGCGCCAGCCGCCCGACAGGGTCCCCTGAAGCTTTCTTT. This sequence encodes CASRPTGSPEAFF.

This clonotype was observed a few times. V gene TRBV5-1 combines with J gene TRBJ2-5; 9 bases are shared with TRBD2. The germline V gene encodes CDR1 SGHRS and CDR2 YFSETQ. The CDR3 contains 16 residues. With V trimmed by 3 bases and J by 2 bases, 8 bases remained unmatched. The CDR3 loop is CASSSKVAGVQETQYF. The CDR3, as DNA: TGCGCCAGCAGCTCCAAGGTAGCGGGAGTGCAAGAGACCCAGTACTTC.

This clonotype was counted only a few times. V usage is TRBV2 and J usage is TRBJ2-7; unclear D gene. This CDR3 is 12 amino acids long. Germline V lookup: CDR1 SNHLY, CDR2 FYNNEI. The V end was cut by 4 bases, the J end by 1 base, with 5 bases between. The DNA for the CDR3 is TGTGCCAGCAGTGGATGGTCCTACGAGCAGTACTTC. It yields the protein CASSGWSYEQYF. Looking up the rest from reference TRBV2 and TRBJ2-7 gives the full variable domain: EPEVTQTPSHQVTQMGQEVILRCVPISNHLYFYWYRQILGQKVEFLVSFYNNEISEKSEIFDDQFSVERPDGSNFTLKIRSTKLEDSAMYFCASSGWSYEQYFGPGTRLTVT.

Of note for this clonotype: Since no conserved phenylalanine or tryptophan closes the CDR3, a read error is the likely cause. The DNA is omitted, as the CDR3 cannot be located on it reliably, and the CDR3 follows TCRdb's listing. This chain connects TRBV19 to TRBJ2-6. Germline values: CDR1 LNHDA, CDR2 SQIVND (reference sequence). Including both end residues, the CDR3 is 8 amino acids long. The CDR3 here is CASSDRTS.

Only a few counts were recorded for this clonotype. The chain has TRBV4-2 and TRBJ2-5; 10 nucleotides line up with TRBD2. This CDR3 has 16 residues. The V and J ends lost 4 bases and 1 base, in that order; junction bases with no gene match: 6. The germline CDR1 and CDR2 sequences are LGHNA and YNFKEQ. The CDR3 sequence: CASSPRTSGRQETQYF. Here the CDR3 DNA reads TGTGCCAGCAGCCCGAGGACTAGCGGACGCCAAGAGACCCAGTACTTC.

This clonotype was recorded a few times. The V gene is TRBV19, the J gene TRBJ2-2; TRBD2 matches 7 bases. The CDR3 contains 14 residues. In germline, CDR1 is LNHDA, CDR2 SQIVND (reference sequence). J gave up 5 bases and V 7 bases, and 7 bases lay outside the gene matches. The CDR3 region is CASTNLGGTGELFF. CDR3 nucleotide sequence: TGTGCCAGTACTAATCTGGGGGGGACCGGGGAGCTGTTTTTT.

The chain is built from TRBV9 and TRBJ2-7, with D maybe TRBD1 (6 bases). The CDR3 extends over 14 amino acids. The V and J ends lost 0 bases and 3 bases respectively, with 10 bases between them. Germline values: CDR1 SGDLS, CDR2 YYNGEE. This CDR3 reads CASSVEGGNYEQYF. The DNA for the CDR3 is TGTGCCAGCAGCGTAGAAGGGGGTAACTACGAGCAGTACTTC. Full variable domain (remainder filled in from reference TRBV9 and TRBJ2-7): DSGVTQTPKHLITATGQRVTLRCSPRSGDLSVYWYQQSLDQGLQFLIQYYNGEERAKGNILERFSAQQFPDLHSELNLSSLELGDSALYFCASSVEGGNYEQYFGPGTRLTVT.

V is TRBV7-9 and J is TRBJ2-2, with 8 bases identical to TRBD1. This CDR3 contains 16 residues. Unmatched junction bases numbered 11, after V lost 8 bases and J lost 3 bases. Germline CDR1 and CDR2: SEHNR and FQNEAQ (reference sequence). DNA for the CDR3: TGTGCCAGCCCACCTACAGGGGGTTTCGACACCGGGGAGCTGTTTTTT. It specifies CASPPTGGFDTGELFF.

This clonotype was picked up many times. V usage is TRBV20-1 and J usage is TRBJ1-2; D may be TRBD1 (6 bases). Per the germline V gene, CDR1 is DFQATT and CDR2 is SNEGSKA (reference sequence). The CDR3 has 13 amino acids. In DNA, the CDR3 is TGCATGATAGGTGGGGGGCGCGTGAATGGCTACACCTTC. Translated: CMIGGGRVNGYTF.

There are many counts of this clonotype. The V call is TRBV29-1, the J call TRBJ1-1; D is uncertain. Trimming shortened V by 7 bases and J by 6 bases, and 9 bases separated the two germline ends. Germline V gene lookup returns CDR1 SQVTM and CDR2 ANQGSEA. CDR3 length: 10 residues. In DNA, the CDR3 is TGCAGCGGGATTGGGGCTGAAGCTTTCTTT. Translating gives CSGIGAEAFF.

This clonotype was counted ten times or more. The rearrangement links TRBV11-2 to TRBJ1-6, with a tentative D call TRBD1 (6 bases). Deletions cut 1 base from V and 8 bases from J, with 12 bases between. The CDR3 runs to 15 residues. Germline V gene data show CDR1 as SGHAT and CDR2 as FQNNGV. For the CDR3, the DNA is TGTGCCAGCAGCTTAGTGTGGGGGGCGGATTCACCCCTCCACTTT. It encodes CASSLVWGADSPLHF.

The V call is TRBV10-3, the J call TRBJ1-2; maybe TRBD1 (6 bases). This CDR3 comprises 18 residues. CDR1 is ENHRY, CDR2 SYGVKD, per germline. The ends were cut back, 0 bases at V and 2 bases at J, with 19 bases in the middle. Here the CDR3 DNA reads TGTGCCATCAGTGAGTCGAAACTCGGGACATCGAAGAACTATGGCTACACCTTC. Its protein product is CAISESKLGTSKNYGYTF.

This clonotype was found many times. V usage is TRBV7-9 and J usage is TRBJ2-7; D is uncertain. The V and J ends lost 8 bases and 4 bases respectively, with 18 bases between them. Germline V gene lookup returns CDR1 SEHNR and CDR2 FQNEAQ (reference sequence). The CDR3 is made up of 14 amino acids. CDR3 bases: TGTGCCAGCTCGGAAGCGCTAGTTAGGTACGAGCAGTACTTC. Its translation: CASSEALVRYEQYF.

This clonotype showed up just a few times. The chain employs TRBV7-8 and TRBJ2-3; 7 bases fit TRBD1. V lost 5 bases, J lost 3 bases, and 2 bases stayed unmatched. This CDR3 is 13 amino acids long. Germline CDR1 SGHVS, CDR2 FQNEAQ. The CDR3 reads CASSRDRTDTQYF. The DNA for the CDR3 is TGTGCCAGCAGCCGGGACAGAACAGATACGCAGTATTTT.

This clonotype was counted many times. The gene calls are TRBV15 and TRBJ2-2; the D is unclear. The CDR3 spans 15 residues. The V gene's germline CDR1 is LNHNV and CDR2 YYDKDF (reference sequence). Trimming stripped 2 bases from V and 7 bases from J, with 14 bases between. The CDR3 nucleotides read TGTGCCACCAGCAGATCCGCGCTGGGTTACGGGGAGCTGTTTTTT. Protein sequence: CATSRSALGYGELFF.

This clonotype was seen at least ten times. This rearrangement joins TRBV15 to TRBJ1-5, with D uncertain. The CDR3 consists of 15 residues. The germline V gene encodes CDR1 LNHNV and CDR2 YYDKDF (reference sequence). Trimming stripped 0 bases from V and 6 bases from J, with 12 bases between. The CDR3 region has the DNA TGTGCCACCAGCAGAGATTCAGGCCCGGGTCAGCCCCAGCATTTT. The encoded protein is CATSRDSGPGQPQHF.

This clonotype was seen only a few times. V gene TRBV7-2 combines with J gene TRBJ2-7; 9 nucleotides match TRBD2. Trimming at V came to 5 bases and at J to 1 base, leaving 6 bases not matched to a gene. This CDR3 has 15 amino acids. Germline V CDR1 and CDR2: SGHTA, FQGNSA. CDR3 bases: TGTGCCAGCAGCATAAGGACTAGCGAGTCCTACGAGCAGTACTTC. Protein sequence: CASSIRTSESYEQYF.

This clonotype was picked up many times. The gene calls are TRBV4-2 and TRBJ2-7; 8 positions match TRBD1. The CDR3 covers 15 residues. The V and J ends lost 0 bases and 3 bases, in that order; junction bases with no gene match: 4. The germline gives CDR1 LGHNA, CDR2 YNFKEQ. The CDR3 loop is CASSQDPTGGYEQYF. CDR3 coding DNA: TGTGCCAGCAGCCAAGATCCCACAGGGGGCTACGAGCAGTACTTC.

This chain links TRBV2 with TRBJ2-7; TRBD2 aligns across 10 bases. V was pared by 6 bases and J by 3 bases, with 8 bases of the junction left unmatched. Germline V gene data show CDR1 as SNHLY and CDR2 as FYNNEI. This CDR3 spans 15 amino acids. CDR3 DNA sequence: TGTGCCAGCAGCTATACGGCTAGCGGGAGCTACGAGCAGTACTTC. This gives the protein CASSYTASGSYEQYF.

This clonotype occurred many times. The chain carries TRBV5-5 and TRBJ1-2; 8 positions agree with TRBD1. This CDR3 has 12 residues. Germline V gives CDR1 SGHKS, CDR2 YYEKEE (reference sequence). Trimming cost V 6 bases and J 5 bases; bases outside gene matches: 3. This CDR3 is CASTQGAYGYTF. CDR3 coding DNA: TGTGCCAGCACCCAGGGGGCATATGGCTACACCTTC.